Listed here is a single T cell receptor beta chain. The clone's antigen remains unknown. The sample holds no much larger clone one base away, and base qualities are not on file. Its CDR3 holds 14 amino acids, cysteine through phenylalanine. The only DNA kept is the CDR3, 42 bases in frame from the first base. V gives up 7 bases and J gives up 4 bases, and the segment between their germline ends measures 16 bases. The sample comes from a study of tumor and adjacent non-tumor tissue in lung cancer (dated by TCRdb to 2017 to 2018). Some background on the complete study: By cancer type, the cohort comprised 12 adenocarcinoma patients, a couple of squamous cell carcinoma patients and 1 small cell lung cancer patient. The study compared bulk TCRbeta repertoires from lung tumor tissue and matched distant non-tumor lung tissue of over 13 lung cancer patients. Over 25 paired specimens, one tumor and one normal lung sample per patient, were profiled by TCRbeta CDR3 sequencing. In total, sequencing yielded fewer than 150 million productive TCRbeta reads, which works out to an average of about 4.17 million reads per sample. Ages among the approximately 15 patients ranged from roughly 31 to 76 years, there were roughly 10 men and 5 women, and disease was at TNM stage I to III. Broad study findings and their caveats: Younger patients had significantly higher TCR diversity, and higher tumor TCR diversity was associated with shorter overall and disease-free survival. Peripheral blood was not sequenced, so blood TCRbeta repertoires were not examined in the lung cancer patients of the study. Neither the sequencing platform nor unique molecular identifiers are mentioned in the methods. Tumor tissue showed significantly higher TCR diversity (inverse Simpson) than normal lung tissue, at 431.37 vs 166.20 (P = 0.0075, Mann-Whitney U test). Only roughly 14 patients were in the cohort, and the authors stated that larger samples and more detailed clinical data are needed. A significantly larger cumulative share of the repertoire was made up by the top 100 clones in normal lung than in tumor tissue.

Library generation was performed with multiplex PCR. The run used an Illumina HiSeq 2500. TCRbeta libraries were constructed through three rounds of nested PCR with primers (Table S4) according to protocols modified from ARM-PCR. Before sequencing, PCR products in the 200-500 bp range were cut out of the gel and cleaned up using the QIAquick gel extraction kit. From the authors' description of their analysis: Reads were cleaned using Trimmomatic, were merged into complete CDR3 sequences using FLASH, and were assigned to V(D)J germline segments using MiTCR. Clonal diversity was calculated as the inverse Simpson's index using VDJtools. A read counted as productive if the sequence was in-frame and lacked a premature stop codon. TCRdb trimmed the raw reads at Q25, called clones with MiXCR and kept productive beta chains. Rows merge per CDR3 protein into single entries with the most common DNA and genes. TCRdb's processing, not the authors', yielded these V and J calls. A total of 90,000 to 120,000 distinct CDR3 sequences appear in this sample, over 55% of them only once. About 19% of the sample is taken by the ten largest.

RNA was extracted from bulk unsorted tissue and checked for quality with a NanoDrop ND-1000 and an Agilent 2100. Distant non-tumor tissue taken more than 3 cm from the tumor edge was used as the normal lung sample. All donors had newly diagnosed lung cancer, had not received prior chemotherapy, and were admitted for thoracic surgery in China between August and November 2014. Patients with previous radiotherapy or chemotherapy, or with another concurrent cancer, were excluded from the study. Pieces of surgical tissue measuring roughly 1-2.2 cm3 were kept in RNAlater solution and held at -80 degrees C until needed.

The source is a man aged 25 to 45 with non-small cell lung cancer. Rearrangement joined TRBV12-3 or TRBV12-4 to TRBJ2-5; the best D guess is TRBD1, with 5 bases matching. The sequenced material came from distant non-tumor lung tissue. The CDR3 is CASNLGEQGETQYF. The DNA reads as follows: TGTGCCAGCAACCTCGGAGAGCAGGGAGAGACCCAGTACTTC.